The rows below give T cell receptor beta chains drawn from one sample of a study of identifying expanded T cells in peripheral blood. Method: immunoSEQ multiplex PCR; TCRdb's copy keeps in-frame clones and lacks some. The sample contains roughly 100,000 clones, roughly 85% of which appear only once. The sequencing input was blood. These receptors were obtained from a person aged 18 to 70 in good health. Both conserved end residues are part of each CDR3. Fields, in order: D gene, clone size, V gene, J gene, CDR3 DNA, CDR3 protein. D genes are given only for firm matches. The size field is filled for only some rows; it gives once, few, many or a size class.

>TRBD1|.|TRBV18|TRBJ2-6
TGTGCCAGCTCCCGAGGGACAGGGTCCTCTGGGGCCAACGTCCTGACTTTC
CASSRGTGSSGANVLTF
>.|few|TRBV18|TRBJ1-5
TGTGCCAGCTCACCTGGGGGTCAGCCCCAGCATTTT
CASSPGGQPQHF
>.|.|TRBV11-1|TRBJ2-7
TGTGCCAGCAGCTTCAGGAGGGAGCAGTACTTC
CASSFRREQYF
>.|.|TRBV4-3|TRBJ1-2
TGCGCCAGCAGCCAGGGACCGGAGGGGGTTGACGGCTACACCTTC
CASSQGPEGVDGYTF
>TRBD1|once|TRBV30|TRBJ1-2
TGTGCCTGGAGTGCCTCCCTCACAGGGGTGGAGGGCTACACCTTC
CAWSASLTGVEGYTF
>TRBD1|.|TRBV11-2|TRBJ2-3
TGTGCCAGCAGCGTAGCGACAGGGCGAGCAGATACGCAGTATTTT
CASSVATGRADTQYF
>TRBD2|.|TRBV5-4|TRBJ2-7
TGTGCCAGCAGCTTGGGAAATAGCGGGGGTAACTCCTACGAGCAGTACTTC
CASSLGNSGGNSYEQYF
>TRBD1|once|TRBV7-2|TRBJ1-2
TGTGCCAGCAGAAGAACAGGGGGCGATGGCTACACCTTC
CASRRTGGDGYTF
>.|.|TRBV11-3|TRBJ1-5
TGTGCCAGCAGCTTAACTGTCGGTAGCAATCAGCCCCAGCATTTT
CASSLTVGSNQPQHF
>.|.|TRBV27|TRBJ2-1
TGTGCCAGCAGTTTATTGGGACTTCAAAGGTCAAGTGAGCAGTTCTTC
CASSLLGLQRSSEQFF
>.|.|TRBV7-8|TRBJ1-6
TGTGCCGGCGGAGAGGGGGTGGGCTCCTATAATTCACCCCTCCACTTT
CAGGEGVGSYNSPLHF
>.|.|TRBV2|TRBJ2-3
TGTGCCACCTCCCCTTCCAGGTGGGCAGATACGCAGTATTTT
CATSPSRWADTQYF
>.|.|TRBV6-5|TRBJ2-5
TGTGCCAGCAGTTATGGGGGGCAATCGGAGACCCAGTACTTC
CASSYGGQSETQYF
>.|.|TRBV27|TRBJ1-6
TGTGCCAGCAGGACCGGTAATTCACCCCTCCACTTT
CASRTGNSPLHF
>TRBD1|.|TRBV7-6|TRBJ1-2
TGTGCCAGCAGTCCCGGGACAGGGCCTTGGGGCTACACCTTC
CASSPGTGPWGYTF
>.|.|TRBV7-9|TRBJ1-1
TGTGCCAGCAGCTTAGACACTGAAGCTTTCTTT
CASSLDTEAFF
>TRBD1|.|TRBV27|TRBJ1-5
TGTGCCAGCAGCCTTATTCCCGGGACAGGGGGAGATCAGCCCCAGCATTTT
CASSLIPGTGGDQPQHF
>TRBD1|.|TRBV5-5|TRBJ1-2
TGTGCCAGCACTAGGACAGGGGTTTATGGCTACACCTTC
CASTRTGVYGYTF
>.|.|TRBV28|TRBJ1-5
TGTGCCAGCGAGGGGTCCCAGCATTTT
CASEGSQHF
>TRBD1|once|TRBV7-2|TRBJ1-2
TGTGCCAGCAGCTTGTCCCTGATGGATACAGGGGGCGGCTACACCTTC
CASSLSLMDTGGGYTF